Below are 21 T cell receptor beta chains sequenced from a single sample in a study of T cell responses to AZD1222 COVID-19 vaccine (dated by TCRdb to the early 2020s). Libraries were constructed by the immunoSEQ multiplex PCR assay. What TCRdb holds here is the immuneACCESS table cut down to in-frame rearrangements. Part of the clones is not present; checked against another copy, under half of the missing clones reflect an unresolved V gene, and the others are unexplained. This sample is represented by under 200,000 clones; 94% of them were singletons. Approximately 0.6% of the sample is held by the ten biggest clonotypes. This specimen's time point label, per the study, means: baseline before first vaccination. Material: peripheral blood, obtained on day 0 of AZD1222 vaccination. The source is an adult in good health.

The CDR3 is CASRSGESPLHF. CDR3 nucleotide sequence: TGTGCCAGCCGCAGTGGGGAATCACCCCTCCACTTT. The chain joins TRBV18 to TRBJ1-6; D gene unclear. Trimming removed 8 bases from V and 10 bases from J, with 12 bases in between. CDR1 is KGHSH, CDR2 LQKENI, per germline. This CDR3 is built from 12 residues.

This sequence joins TRBV7-9 and TRBJ2-1; D may be TRBD1 (6 bases). Germline CDR1 SEHNR, CDR2 FQNEAQ (reference sequence). V lost 5 bases to trimming and J lost 5 bases, with 13 bases between them. The CDR3 consists of 14 residues. CDR3 region: CASSRVGDNNEQFF. DNA for the CDR3: TGTGCCAGCAGCCGAGTGGGGGACAACAATGAGCAGTTCTTC.

The rearrangement uses TRBV27 and TRBJ1-1, with D hard to call. The V gene lost 4 bases and the J gene lost 1 base, with 7 bases spanning the gap. There are 13 residues in the CDR3. Per the germline V gene, CDR1 is MNHEY and CDR2 is SMNVEV (reference sequence). The chain's CDR3 is CASSYSGNTEAFF. Written as DNA, the CDR3 is TGTGCCAGCAGTTACTCCGGGAACACTGAAGCTTTCTTT.

The V call is TRBV7-9, the J call TRBJ1-1; D is unresolved. The CDR3 has 19 amino acids. Germline V CDR1 and CDR2: SEHNR, FQNEAQ (reference sequence). V lost 2 bases, J lost 1 base, and 23 bases lay in between. The CDR3 sequence: CASSLSSLRSKRGNTEAFF. Here the CDR3 DNA reads TGTGCCAGCAGCTTATCCAGTTTGAGGAGCAAGCGCGGGAACACTGAAGCTTTCTTT.

The chain is built from TRBV4-1 and TRBJ1-4; D is ambiguous. This CDR3 has 16 residues. Per germline, CDR1 MGHRA and CDR2 YSYEKL. V gave up 4 bases and J gave up 5 bases, with 17 bases separating them. The CDR3 reads CASSPQVRRENEKLFF. The CDR3 nucleotides are TGCGCCAGCAGCCCACAAGTTCGGCGAGAAAATGAAAAACTGTTTTTT.

The V call is TRBV7-8, the J call TRBJ1-3; D not certain. The V end lost 1 base, the J end lost 0 bases, and 7 bases lay between the germline ends. CDR1 and CDR2 (germline): SGHVS, FQNEAQ. This CDR3 is built from 15 residues. This CDR3 reads CASSLGEPSGNTIYF. The CDR3 DNA follows: TGTGCCAGCAGCTTAGGGGAGCCCTCTGGAAACACCATATATTTT.

This chain uses TRBV11-2 with TRBJ1-3; D gene unclear. This CDR3 region has 14 residues. Germline CDR1 SGHAT, CDR2 FQNNGV. Trimming took off 2 bases at V and 0 bases at J, with 5 bases between the two ends. The CDR3 region is CASSLSSSGNTIYF. The CDR3 DNA sequence: TGTGCCAGCAGCTTAAGTAGCTCTGGAAACACCATATATTTT.

The CDR3 here is CASSRAPSATNEKLFF. CDR3 bases: TGTGCCAGCAGCCGAGCTCCAAGTGCAACTAATGAAAAACTGTTTTTT. The V gene is TRBV7-8, the J gene TRBJ1-4; D remains unclear. V lost 5 bases to trimming and J lost 0 bases, with 13 bases between them. Germline loops: CDR1 SGHVS, CDR2 FQNEAQ. This CDR3 is 16 amino acids long.

The chain uses TRBV7-2 and TRBJ2-1, with D possibly being TRBD1 (5 bases). The CDR3 loop spans 14 amino acids. Germline lookup yields CDR1 SGHTA and CDR2 FQGNSA. The germline V and J ends were trimmed by 0 bases and 3 bases, with 6 bases remaining between them. CDR3 nucleotides: TGTGCCAGCAGCTTAGCAGGGGACTACAATGAGCAGTTCTTC. This encodes CASSLAGDYNEQFF.

The chain links TRBV12-3 or TRBV12-4 to TRBJ1-1; tentative D call: TRBD1 (5 bases). This CDR3 comprises 13 residues. Trimming cost V 8 bases and J 6 bases, with 16 bases left between them. The CDR3 DNA is TGTGCCAGCGGGAGGGGAGAAGTGCCTGAAGCTTTCTTT. The encoded protein is CASGRGEVPEAFF.

The chain has TRBV7-2 and TRBJ2-3, with D unresolved. The CDR3 extends over 12 amino acids. V was pared by 5 bases and J by 5 bases, with 8 bases between. The germline gives CDR1 SGHTA, CDR2 FQGNSA. CDR3 amino acids: CASSPLGDTQYF. The DNA of the CDR3 is TGTGCCAGCAGCCCATTGGGAGATACGCAGTATTTT.

The V gene is TRBV27, the J gene TRBJ2-2, with D perhaps TRBD1 (7 bases). V was trimmed by 8 bases and J by 3 bases, leaving 13 bases between them. Germline loops: CDR1 MNHEY, CDR2 SMNVEV (reference sequence). The CDR3 contains 14 residues. The CDR3 nucleotides are TGTGCCAGCGGGCGGGACAGTTACACCGGGGAGCTGTTTTTT. Its translation is CASGRDSYTGELFF.

Concerning this clone: Other DNA sequences from this sample encode an identical CDR3 as well. The CDR3 here is CSVESGHTDTQYF. CDR3 nucleotide sequence: TGCAGCGTTGAAAGCGGGCACACAGATACGCAGTATTTT. The genes are TRBV29-1 and TRBJ2-3; D might be TRBD2 (6 bases). The CDR3 runs 13 residues. Germline V gives CDR1 SQVTM, CDR2 ANQGSEA. Trimming shortened V by 2 bases and J by 2 bases, and 8 bases separated the two germline ends.

The rearrangement joins TRBV28 to TRBJ1-4; 7 nucleotides match TRBD1. The CDR3 runs 15 residues. Germline V gene lookup returns CDR1 MDHEN and CDR2 SYDVKM. J lost 7 bases, V lost 5 bases, and 10 bases had no gene match. In DNA, the CDR3 is TGTGCCAGCAGTGGTCGAGGGGGCGGGGGTGAAAAACTGTTTTTT. Residues: CASSGRGGGGEKLFF.

The rearrangement uses TRBV11-2 and TRBJ2-3; TRBD2 aligns across 11 bases. The V segment lost 5 bases and the J segment 2 bases; nucleotides outside the gene matches: 12. CDR1 SGHAT and CDR2 FQNNGV come from the germline V gene. This CDR3 comprises 18 residues. The DNA for the CDR3 is TGTGCCAGCAGCCGAACGGGGACTAGCGGACGATCCACAGATACGCAGTATTTT. Amino acids: CASSRTGTSGRSTDTQYF. The complete variable domain, with remaining parts taken from reference TRBV11-2 and TRBJ2-3, reads EAGVAQSPRYKIIEKRQSVAFWCNPISGHATLYWYQQILGQGPKLLIQFQNNGVVDDSQLPKDRFSAERLKGVDSTLKIQPAKLEDSAVYLCASSRTGTSGRSTDTQYFGPGTRLTVL.

J is TRBJ2-7 and V is TRBV4-2, with 7 bases aligning to TRBD2. The germline V gene encodes CDR1 LGHNA and CDR2 YNFKEQ. V shed 4 bases, J shed 2 bases, and the junction held 8 bases outside the gene matches. There are 15 residues in the CDR3. CDR3 nucleotide sequence: TGTGCCAGCAGCCCGCTGGTGGGAGGGACCTACGAGCAGTACTTC. This gives the protein CASSPLVGGTYEQYF.

The chain recombines TRBV27 with TRBJ2-2, with 14 bases identical to TRBD2. The CDR3 has 16 amino acids. Per the germline V gene, CDR1 is MNHEY and CDR2 is SMNVEV (reference sequence). V gave up 4 bases and J gave up 8 bases; unmatched junction bases: 6. The CDR3 loop is CASSSPWTSGRGELFF. As DNA, the CDR3 is TGTGCCAGCAGTTCCCCCTGGACTAGCGGGAGGGGGGAGCTGTTTTTT.

The rearrangement joins TRBV7-9 to TRBJ2-1, with a tentative D call TRBD2 (5 bases). The CDR3 length is 13 residues. Germline CDR1 and CDR2: SEHNR and FQNEAQ (reference sequence). The V and J ends lost 1 base and 6 bases respectively, with 7 bases between them. The CDR3 here is CASSLVGGNEQFF. The CDR3 bases are TGTGCCAGCAGCTTAGTCGGAGGCAATGAGCAGTTCTTC. The whole variable domain, remainder taken from reference TRBV7-9 and TRBJ2-1, is DTGVSQNPRHKITKRGQNVTFRCDPISEHNRLYWYRQTLGQGPEFLTYFQNEAQLEKSRLLSDRFSAERPKGSFSTLEIQRTEQGDSAMYLCASSLVGGNEQFFGPGTRLTVL.

The CDR3 region has the DNA TGTGCCAGCAGTTGGACTCGGAAATGGGCCACCTACGAGCAGTACTTC. Protein product: CASSWTRKWATYEQYF. The chain combines TRBV28 with TRBJ2-7; TRBD2 is a possible D gene (5 bases). The CDR3 consists of 16 residues. Trimming left V 4 bases short and J 2 bases short, with 18 bases between. The germline gives CDR1 MDHEN, CDR2 SYDVKM.

V usage is TRBV20-1 and J usage is TRBJ2-2, with D unclear. Trimming removed 3 bases at V and 6 bases at J, with 11 bases between. The CDR3 is 13 residues long. CDR1 and CDR2 from the germline V gene are DFQATT and SNEGSKA (reference sequence). The CDR3 bases are TGCAGTGCTAGTGAGACGGCAGCCGGGGAGCTGTTTTTT. Translating gives CSASETAAGELFF.

The chain is built from TRBV27 and TRBJ2-3; D might be TRBD2 (5 bases). The CDR3 loop spans 13 amino acids. Per the germline V gene, CDR1 is MNHEY and CDR2 is SMNVEV (reference sequence). V lost 7 bases, J lost 2 bases, and 10 bases lay in between. CDR3 DNA: TGTGCCAGCAAGCGGCCGCCCACAGATACGCAGTATTTT. This translates into CASKRPPTDTQYF.